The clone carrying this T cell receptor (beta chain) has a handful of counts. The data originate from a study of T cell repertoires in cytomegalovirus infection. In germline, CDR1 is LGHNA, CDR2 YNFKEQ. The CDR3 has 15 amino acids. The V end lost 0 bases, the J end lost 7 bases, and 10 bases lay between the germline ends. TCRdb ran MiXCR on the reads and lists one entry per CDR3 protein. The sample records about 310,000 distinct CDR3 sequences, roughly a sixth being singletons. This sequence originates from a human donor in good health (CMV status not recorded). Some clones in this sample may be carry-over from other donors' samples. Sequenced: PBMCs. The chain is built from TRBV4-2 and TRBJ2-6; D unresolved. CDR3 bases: TGTGCCAGCAGCCAAGATAGGCAGCGTGCCAACGTCCTGACTTTC. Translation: CASSQDRQRANVLTF.